This entry lists 6 T cell receptor beta chains sequenced from one sample in a study of blood T cell repertoires in COVID-19. The repertoire was sequenced with immunoSEQ multiplex PCR; TCRdb's copy has only in-frame clones and lacks some. The sample holds about 210,000 clones, roughly four fifths seen once. The specimen sequenced was peripheral blood. All receptors derive from a woman aged 40 to 50 with acute or convalescent COVID-19.

The CDR3 loop reads CAWTIGGVSYNEQFF. In DNA form, the CDR3 reads TGTGCCTGGACGATTGGGGGGGTATCCTACAATGAGCAGTTCTTC. V and J are TRBV30 and TRBJ2-1; 7 nucleotides agree with TRBD2. The V segment lost 4 bases and the J segment 1 base; nucleotides outside the gene matches: 7. This CDR3 is built from 15 residues. CDR1 and CDR2 from the germline V gene are GTSNPN and SVGIG (reference sequence).

This chain uses TRBV19 with TRBJ1-1; D ambiguous. CDR1 LNHDA and CDR2 SQIVND come from the germline V gene (reference sequence). This CDR3 has 11 amino acids. V gave up 6 bases and J gave up 1 base, with 3 bases separating them. The CDR3, as DNA: TGTGCCAGTAGGGCGAACACTGAAGCTTTCTTT. Its translation is CASRANTEAFF.

V gene TRBV5-5 combines with J gene TRBJ2-7; TRBD1 might be the D (6 bases). Trimming took off 0 bases at V and 4 bases at J, with 14 bases between the two ends. The CDR3 length is 15 residues. CDR1 is SGHKS and CDR2 is YYEKEE in the germline V gene (reference sequence). The CDR3 DNA is TGTGCCAGCAGCTTGGAGGGGACAAGTCTATACGAGCAGTACTTC. This codes for CASSLEGTSLYEQYF.

The chain has TRBV15 and TRBJ2-7; D might be TRBD2 (6 bases). CDR1 LNHNV and CDR2 YYDKDF come from the germline V gene (reference sequence). The V end lost 5 bases, the J end lost 2 bases, and 16 bases lay between the germline ends. The CDR3 length is 15 residues. The CDR3 loop reads CATSPAGTGAYEQYF. In DNA form, the CDR3 reads TGTGCCACCAGCCCCGCGGGGACGGGAGCCTACGAGCAGTACTTC.

This clone has more than one count but fewer than ten. The chain has TRBV6-5 and TRBJ2-7; 9 bases map to TRBD1. J gave up 0 bases and V 6 bases, and 3 bases lay outside the gene matches. CDR1 is MNHEY, CDR2 SVGAGI, per germline. CDR3 length: 14 amino acids. CDR3 nucleotide sequence: TGTGCCAGCAGCATGGACAGGGGCTCCTACGAGCAGTACTTC. Encoded protein: CASSMDRGSYEQYF.

The rearrangement links TRBV7-8 to TRBJ1-1; 8 bases match TRBD1. The CDR3 has 15 amino acids. With V trimmed by 9 bases and J by 0 bases, 9 bases remained unmatched. Germline loops: CDR1 SGHVS, CDR2 FQNEAQ. CDR3 sequence reads: CASRQQGGLNTEAFF. The CDR3 nucleotides read TGTGCCAGTAGACAACAGGGGGGGTTGAACACTGAAGCTTTCTTT.